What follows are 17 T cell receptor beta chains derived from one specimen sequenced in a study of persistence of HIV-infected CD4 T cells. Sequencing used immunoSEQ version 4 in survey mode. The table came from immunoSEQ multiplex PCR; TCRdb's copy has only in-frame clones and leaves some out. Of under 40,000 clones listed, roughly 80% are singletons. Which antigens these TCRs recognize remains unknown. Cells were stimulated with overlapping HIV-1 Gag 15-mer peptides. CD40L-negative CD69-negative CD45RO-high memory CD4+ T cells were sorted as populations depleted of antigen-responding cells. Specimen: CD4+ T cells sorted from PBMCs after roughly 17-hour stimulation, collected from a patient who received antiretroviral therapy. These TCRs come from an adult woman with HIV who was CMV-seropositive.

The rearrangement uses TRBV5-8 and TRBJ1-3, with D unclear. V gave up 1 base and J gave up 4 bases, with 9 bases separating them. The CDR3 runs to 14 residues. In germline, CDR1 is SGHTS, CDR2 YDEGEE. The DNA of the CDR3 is TGTGCCAGCAGCTTGTGGTCGCCGGGAAACACCATATATTTT. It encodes CASSLWSPGNTIYF.

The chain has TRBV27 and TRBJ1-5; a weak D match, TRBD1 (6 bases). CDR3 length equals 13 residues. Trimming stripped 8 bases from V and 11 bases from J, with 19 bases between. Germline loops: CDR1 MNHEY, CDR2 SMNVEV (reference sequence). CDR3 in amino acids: CASSEGEGVTQHF. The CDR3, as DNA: TGTGCCAGCTCCGAGGGTGAGGGGGTGACCCAGCATTTT.

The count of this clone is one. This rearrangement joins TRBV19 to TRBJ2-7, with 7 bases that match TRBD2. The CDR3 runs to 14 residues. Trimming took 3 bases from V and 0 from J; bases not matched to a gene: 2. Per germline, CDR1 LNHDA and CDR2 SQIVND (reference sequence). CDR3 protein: CASSITGGSYEQYF. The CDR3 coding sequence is TGTGCCAGTAGTATCACGGGGGGCTCCTACGAGCAGTACTTC.

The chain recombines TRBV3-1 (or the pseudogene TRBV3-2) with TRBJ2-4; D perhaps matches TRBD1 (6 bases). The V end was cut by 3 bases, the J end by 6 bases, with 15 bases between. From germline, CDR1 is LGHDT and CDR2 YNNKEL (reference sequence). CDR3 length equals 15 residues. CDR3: CASSHTAGVLNIQYF. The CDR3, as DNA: TGTGCCAGCAGCCACACGGCAGGGGTCTTAAACATTCAGTACTTC.

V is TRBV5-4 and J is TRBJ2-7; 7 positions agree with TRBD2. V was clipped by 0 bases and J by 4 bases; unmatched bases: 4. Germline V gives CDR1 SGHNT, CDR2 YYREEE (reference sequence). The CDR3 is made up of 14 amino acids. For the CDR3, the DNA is TGTGCCAGCAGCTTGGATAGCGGGCCGTACGAGCAGTACTTC. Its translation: CASSLDSGPYEQYF.

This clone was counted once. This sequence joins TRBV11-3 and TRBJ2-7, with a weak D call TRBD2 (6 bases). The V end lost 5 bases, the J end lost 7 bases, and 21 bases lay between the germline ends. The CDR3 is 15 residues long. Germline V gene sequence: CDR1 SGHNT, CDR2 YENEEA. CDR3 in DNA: TGTGCCAGCAGCGGCATCAGCCAAGGGGCGGGGGAGCAGTACTTC. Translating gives CASSGISQGAGEQYF.

The CDR3 sequence: CASRIDRGKNNEQFF. CDR3 sequence (DNA): TGTGCCAGCAGGATAGACAGGGGGAAAAACAATGAGCAGTTCTTC. This chain connects TRBV27 to TRBJ2-1; 9 bases map to TRBD1. This CDR3 has 15 amino acids. The V segment lost 6 bases and the J segment 5 bases; nucleotides outside the gene matches: 8. The germline V gene has CDR1 MNHEY and CDR2 SMNVEV (reference sequence).

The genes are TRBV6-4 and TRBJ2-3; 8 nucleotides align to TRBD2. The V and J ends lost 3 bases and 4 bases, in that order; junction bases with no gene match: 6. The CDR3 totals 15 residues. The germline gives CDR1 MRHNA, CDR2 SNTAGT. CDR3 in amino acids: CASSESTSGSDTQYF. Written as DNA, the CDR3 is TGTGCCAGCAGTGAGAGCACTAGCGGTTCAGATACGCAGTATTTT.

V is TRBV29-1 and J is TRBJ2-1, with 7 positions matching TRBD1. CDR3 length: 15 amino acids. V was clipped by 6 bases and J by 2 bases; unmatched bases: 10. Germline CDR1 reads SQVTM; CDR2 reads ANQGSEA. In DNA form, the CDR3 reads TGCAGCGTACCCCGGGACAGCAACCCCTACAATGAGCAGTTCTTC. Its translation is CSVPRDSNPYNEQFF.

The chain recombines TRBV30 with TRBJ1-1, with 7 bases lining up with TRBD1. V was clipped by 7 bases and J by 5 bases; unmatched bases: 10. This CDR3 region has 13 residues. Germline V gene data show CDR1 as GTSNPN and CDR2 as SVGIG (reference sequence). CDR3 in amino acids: CASRQGGKTEAFF. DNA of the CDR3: TGTGCCTCTCGACAGGGAGGGAAAACTGAAGCTTTCTTT.

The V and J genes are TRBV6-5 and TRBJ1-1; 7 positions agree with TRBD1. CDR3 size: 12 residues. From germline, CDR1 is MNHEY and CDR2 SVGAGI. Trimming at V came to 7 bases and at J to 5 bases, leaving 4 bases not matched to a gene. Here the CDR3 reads CASIRGLTEAFF. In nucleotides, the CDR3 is TGTGCCAGCATAAGGGGGCTAACTGAAGCTTTCTTT.

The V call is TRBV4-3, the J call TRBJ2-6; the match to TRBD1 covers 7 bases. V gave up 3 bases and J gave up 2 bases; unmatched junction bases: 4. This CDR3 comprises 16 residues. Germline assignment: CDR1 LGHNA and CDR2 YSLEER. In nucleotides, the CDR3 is TGCGCCAGCAGCCAGCACCAGGGGGCTGGGGCCAACGTCCTGACTTTC. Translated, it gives CASSQHQGAGANVLTF.

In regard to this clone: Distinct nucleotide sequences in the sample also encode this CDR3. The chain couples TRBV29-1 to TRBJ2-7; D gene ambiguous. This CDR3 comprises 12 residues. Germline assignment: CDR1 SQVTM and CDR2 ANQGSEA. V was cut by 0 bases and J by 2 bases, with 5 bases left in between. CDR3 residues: CSVEDGTYEQYF. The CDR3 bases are TGCAGCGTTGAAGATGGGACCTACGAGCAGTACTTC.

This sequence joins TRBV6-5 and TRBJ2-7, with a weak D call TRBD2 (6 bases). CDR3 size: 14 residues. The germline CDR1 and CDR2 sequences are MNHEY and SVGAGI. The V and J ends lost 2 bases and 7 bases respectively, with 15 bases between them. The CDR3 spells CASSYRAGSWEQYF. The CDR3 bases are TGTGCCAGCAGTTACCGTGCGGGGTCGTGGGAGCAGTACTTC.

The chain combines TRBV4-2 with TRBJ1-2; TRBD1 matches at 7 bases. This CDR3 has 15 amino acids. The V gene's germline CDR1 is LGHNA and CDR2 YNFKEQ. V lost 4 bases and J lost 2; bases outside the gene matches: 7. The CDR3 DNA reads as TGTGCCAGCAGCCCAGAGGGGGCCCTCAACTATGGCTACACCTTC. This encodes CASSPEGALNYGYTF.

This CDR3 reads CASSQRQGGKNIQYF. CDR3 DNA: TGTGCCAGCTCCCAAAGACAGGGCGGCAAAAACATTCAGTACTTC. The V and J genes are TRBV18 and TRBJ2-4; 7 positions match TRBD1. V dropped 6 bases and J dropped 3; count of bases not matched to a gene: 8. CDR3 size: 15 residues. The germline V gene has CDR1 KGHSH and CDR2 LQKENI.

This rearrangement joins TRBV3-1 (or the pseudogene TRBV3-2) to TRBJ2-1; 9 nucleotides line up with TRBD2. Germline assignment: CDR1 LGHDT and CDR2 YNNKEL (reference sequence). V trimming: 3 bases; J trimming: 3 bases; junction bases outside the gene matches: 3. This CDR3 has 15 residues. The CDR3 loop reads CASSHLAGSYNEQFF. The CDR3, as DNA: TGTGCCAGCAGCCACCTAGCGGGAAGCTACAATGAGCAGTTCTTC.